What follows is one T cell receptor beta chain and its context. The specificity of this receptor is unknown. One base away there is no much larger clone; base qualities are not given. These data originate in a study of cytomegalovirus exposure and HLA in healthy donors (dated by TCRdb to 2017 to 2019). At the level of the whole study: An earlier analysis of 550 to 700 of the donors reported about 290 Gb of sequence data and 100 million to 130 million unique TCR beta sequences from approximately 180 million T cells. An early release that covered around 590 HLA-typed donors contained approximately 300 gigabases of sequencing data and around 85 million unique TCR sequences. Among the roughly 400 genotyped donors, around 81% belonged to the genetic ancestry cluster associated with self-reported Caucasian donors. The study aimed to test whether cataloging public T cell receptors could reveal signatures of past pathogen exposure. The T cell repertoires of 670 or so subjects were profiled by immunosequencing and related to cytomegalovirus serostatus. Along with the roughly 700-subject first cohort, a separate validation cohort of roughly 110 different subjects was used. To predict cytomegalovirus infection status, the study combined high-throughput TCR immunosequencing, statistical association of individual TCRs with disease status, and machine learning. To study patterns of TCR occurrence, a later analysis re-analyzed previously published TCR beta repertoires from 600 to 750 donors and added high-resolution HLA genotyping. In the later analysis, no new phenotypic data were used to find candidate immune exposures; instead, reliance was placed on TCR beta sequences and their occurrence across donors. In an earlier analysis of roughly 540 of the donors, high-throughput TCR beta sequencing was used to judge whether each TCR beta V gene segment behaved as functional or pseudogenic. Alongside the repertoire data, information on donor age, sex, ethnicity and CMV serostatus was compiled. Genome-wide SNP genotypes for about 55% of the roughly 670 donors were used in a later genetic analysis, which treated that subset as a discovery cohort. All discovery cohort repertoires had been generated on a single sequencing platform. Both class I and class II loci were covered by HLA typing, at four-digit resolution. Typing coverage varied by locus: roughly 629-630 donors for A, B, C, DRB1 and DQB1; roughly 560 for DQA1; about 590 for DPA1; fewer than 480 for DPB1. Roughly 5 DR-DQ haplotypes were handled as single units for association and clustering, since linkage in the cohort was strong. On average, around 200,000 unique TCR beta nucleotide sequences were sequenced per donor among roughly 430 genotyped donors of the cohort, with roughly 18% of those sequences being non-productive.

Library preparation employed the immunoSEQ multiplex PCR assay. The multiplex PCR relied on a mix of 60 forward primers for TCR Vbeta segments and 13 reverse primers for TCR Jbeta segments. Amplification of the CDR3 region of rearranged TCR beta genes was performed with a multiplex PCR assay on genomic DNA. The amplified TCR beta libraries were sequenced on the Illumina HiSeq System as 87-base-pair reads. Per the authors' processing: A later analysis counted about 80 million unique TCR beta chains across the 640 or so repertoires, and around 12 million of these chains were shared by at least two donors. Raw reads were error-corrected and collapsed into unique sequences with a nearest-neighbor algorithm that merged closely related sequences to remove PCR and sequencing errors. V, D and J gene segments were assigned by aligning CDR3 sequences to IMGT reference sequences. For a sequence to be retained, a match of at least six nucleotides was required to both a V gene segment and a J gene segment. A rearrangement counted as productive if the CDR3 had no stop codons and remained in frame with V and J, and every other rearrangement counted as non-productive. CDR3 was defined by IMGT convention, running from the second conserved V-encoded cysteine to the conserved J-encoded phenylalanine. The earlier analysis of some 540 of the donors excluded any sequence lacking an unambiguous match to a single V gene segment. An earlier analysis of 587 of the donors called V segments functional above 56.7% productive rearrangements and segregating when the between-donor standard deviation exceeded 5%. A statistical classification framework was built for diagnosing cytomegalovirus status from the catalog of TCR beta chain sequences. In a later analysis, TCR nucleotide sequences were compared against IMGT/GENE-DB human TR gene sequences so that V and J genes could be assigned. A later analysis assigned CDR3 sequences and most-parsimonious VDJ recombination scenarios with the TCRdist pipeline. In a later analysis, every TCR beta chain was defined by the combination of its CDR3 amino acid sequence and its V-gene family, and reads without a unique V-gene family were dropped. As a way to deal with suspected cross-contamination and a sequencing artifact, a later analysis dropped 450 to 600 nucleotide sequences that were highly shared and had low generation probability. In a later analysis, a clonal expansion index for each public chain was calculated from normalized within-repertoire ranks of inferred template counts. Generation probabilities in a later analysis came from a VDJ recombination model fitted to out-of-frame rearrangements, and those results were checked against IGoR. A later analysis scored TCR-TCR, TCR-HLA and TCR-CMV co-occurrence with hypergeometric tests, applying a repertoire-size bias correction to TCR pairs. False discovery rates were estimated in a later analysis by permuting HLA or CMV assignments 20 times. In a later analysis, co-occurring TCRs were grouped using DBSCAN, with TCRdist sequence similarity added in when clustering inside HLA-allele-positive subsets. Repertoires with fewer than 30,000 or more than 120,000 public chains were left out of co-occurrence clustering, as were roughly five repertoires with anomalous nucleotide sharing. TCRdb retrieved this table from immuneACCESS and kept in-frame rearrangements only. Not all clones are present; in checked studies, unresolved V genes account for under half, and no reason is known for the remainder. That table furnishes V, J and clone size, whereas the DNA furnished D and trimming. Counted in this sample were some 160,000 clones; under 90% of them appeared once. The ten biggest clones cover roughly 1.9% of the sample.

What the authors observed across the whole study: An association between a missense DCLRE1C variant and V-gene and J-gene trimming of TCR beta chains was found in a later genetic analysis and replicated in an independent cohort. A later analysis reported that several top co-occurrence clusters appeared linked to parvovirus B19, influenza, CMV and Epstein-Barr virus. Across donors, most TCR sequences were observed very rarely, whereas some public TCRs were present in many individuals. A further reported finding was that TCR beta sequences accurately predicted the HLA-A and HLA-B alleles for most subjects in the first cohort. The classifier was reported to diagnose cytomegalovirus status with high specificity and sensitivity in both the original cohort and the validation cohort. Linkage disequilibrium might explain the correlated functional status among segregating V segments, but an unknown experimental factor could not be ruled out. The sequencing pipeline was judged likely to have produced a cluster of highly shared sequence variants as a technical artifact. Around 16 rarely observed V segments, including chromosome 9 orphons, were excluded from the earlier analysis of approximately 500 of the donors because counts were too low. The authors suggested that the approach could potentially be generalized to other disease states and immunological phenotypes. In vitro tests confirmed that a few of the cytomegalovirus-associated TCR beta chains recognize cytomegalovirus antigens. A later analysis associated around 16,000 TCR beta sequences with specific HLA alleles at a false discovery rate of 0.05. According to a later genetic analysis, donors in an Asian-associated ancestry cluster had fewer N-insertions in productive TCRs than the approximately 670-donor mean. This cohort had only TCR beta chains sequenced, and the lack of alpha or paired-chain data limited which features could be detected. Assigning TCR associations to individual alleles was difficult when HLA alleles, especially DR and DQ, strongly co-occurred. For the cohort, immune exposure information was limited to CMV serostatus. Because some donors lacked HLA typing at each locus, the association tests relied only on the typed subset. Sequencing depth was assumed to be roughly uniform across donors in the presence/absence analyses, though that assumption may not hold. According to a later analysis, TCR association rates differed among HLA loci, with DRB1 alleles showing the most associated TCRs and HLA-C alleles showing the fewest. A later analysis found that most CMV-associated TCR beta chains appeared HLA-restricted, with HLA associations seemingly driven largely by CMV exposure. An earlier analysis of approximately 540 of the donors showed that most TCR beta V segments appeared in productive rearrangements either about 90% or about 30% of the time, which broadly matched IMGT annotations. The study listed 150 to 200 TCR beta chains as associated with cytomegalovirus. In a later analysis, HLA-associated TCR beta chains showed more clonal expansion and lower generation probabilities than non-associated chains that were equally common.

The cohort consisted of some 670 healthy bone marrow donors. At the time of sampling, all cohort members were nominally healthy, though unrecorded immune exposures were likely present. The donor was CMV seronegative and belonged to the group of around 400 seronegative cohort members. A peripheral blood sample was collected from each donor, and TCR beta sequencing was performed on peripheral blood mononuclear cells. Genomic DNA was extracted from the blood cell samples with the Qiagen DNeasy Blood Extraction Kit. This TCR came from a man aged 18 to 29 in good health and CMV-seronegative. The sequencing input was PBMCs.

DNA sequence: TGTGCCAGCAGCTGGACAGGGGGTGATGAAAAACTGTTTTTT. Translated, this is CASSWTGGDEKLFF. The chain joins TRBV7-2 to TRBJ1-4, with 10 bases aligning to TRBD1. The CDR3 holds 14 amino acids from the cysteine to the phenylalanine. Left in the record is the CDR3 DNA by itself, 42 bases read in frame from the first base. Trimming leaves V shorter by 4 bases and J shorter by 6 bases, with the junction holding 2 bases beyond the gene matches. Reading the germline V gene gives CDR1 SGHTA and CDR2 FQGNSA.